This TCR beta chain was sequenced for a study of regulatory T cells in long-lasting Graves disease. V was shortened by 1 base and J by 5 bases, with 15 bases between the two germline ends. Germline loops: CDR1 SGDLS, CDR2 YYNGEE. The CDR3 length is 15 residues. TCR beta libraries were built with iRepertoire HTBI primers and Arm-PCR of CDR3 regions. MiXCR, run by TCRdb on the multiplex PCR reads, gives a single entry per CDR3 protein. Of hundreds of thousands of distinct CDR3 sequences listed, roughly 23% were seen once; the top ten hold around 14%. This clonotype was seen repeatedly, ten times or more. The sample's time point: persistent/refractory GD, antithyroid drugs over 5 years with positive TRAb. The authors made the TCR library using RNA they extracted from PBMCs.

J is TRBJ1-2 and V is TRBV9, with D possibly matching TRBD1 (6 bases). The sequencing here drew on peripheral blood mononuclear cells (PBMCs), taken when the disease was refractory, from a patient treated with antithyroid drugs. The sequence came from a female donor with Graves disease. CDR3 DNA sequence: TGTGCCAGCAGCGTATCGGCGACAGGACAATATGGCTACACCTTC. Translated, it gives CASSVSATGQYGYTF. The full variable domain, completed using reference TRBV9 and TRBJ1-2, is DSGVTQTPKHLITATGQRVTLRCSPRSGDLSVYWYQQSLDQGLQFLIQYYNGEERAKGNILERFSAQQFPDLHSELNLSSLELGDSALYFCASSVSATGQYGYTFGSGTRLTVV.